This passage covers 5 T cell receptor beta chains from one sample sequenced in a study of control samples from healthy donors and cancer patients. Data came from immunoSEQ multiplex PCR; TCRdb stores just in-frame clones and leaves some out. The sample lists 150,000 to 200,000 clones; 91% were seen once. The sequenced material came from blood. The receptors derive from a woman in her thirties in good health.

This chain joins TRBV28 and TRBJ1-2; 8 bases are a match to TRBD1. The trim removed 2 bases at V and 6 bases at J, leaving 2 bases unmatched. The CDR3 extends over 13 amino acids. Germline lookup yields CDR1 MDHEN and CDR2 SYDVKM. DNA of the CDR3: TGTGCCAGCAGTTTAGTACAGGGGGATGGCTACACCTTC. Translated: CASSLVQGDGYTF.

The chain employs TRBV4-1 and TRBJ2-7; 13 nucleotides agree with TRBD2. Germline V gene sequence: CDR1 MGHRA, CDR2 YSYEKL. There are 17 residues in the CDR3. V shed 3 bases and J 0 bases; nucleotides not matched to a gene: 5. Here the CDR3 reads CASSHGLAGAPSYEQYF. CDR3 DNA: TGCGCCAGCAGCCACGGACTAGCGGGAGCCCCCTCCTACGAGCAGTACTTC.

This rearrangement joins TRBV7-2 to TRBJ2-3; possible D gene TRBD1, 5 bases. CDR3 length equals 17 residues. Germline V gene sequence: CDR1 SGHTA, CDR2 FQGNSA. Trimming shortened V by 1 base and J by 1 base, and 15 bases separated the two germline ends. CDR3 sequence: CASSLDFGSGRTDTQYF. In DNA form, the CDR3 reads TGTGCCAGCAGCTTAGATTTTGGGTCAGGGCGCACAGATACGCAGTATTTT.

The CDR3 spells CASSFWQSYEQYF. The CDR3 DNA reads as TGTGCCAGCAGCTTTTGGCAGTCCTACGAGCAGTACTTC. The chain joins TRBV5-8 to TRBJ2-7, with D hard to call. The CDR3 extends over 13 amino acids. The V gene lost 2 bases and the J gene lost 1 base, with 7 bases spanning the gap. Germline CDR1 reads SGHTS; CDR2 reads YDEGEE.

The rearrangement joins TRBV10-2 to TRBJ1-2; D perhaps matches TRBD1 (5 bases). Germline CDR1 and CDR2: WSHSY and SAAADI. V was clipped by 2 bases and J by 4 bases, with 14 bases between them. The CDR3 is made up of 15 amino acids. CDR3 DNA sequence: TGCGCCAGCAGTGAGCCATCAGGGTCCCTCTATGGCTACACCTTC. This gives the protein CASSEPSGSLYGYTF.